This is a list of T cell receptor beta chains from one sample in a study of T cell changes during pregnancy in multiple sclerosis. Method: immunoSEQ multiplex PCR; TCRdb's copy keeps in-frame clones and lacks some. The data show tens of thousands of clones, about 93% seen once. The starting material was CD8+ T cells from peripheral blood mononuclear cells, obtained in the third trimester of pregnancy. These TCRs come from a female donor with multiple sclerosis, enrolled in a pregnancy study. The CDR3 runs from the conserved cysteine through the conserved F or W. The D gene is left open where the match is weak. Clone sizes are given selectively: once, few, many, or a class where the clone is expanded.

j_call v_call d_call clone_size cdr3_length cdr3_nt cdr3_aa
TRBJ2-7 TRBV5-8 TRBD1 - 19 TGTGCCAGCAGCCCTTCCGGACAGGTATCGGGGCTACCCTCCTACGAGCAGTACTTC CASSPSGQVSGLPSYEQYF
TRBJ2-5 TRBV5-6 TRBD1 - 15 TGTGCCAGCAGCTCCTCGACAGGGGGAGGAGAGACCCAGTACTTC CASSSSTGGGETQYF
TRBJ2-2 TRBV9 - - 15 TGTGCCAGCAGCACCGGGCATGAGGGCACCGGGGAGCTGTTTTTT CASSTGHEGTGELFF
TRBJ2-7 TRBV7-7 TRBD1 once 15 TGTGCCAGCAGCTTAGGAGAGGGGGCTGGCTACGAGCAGTACTTC CASSLGEGAGYEQYF
TRBJ2-1 TRBV28 - - 17 TGTGCCAGCAGTTTTAGGCGGGGAAAGTCTTCCTACAATGAGCAGTTCTTC CASSFRRGKSSYNEQFF
TRBJ2-5 TRBV5-1 TRBD1 once 17 TGCGCCAGCAGCTTGGCATCAACCGGGACAGAAAGGGAGACCCAGTACTTC CASSLASTGTERETQYF
TRBJ2-3 TRBV2 TRBD2 - 13 TGTGCCGGGGAGGGCCAAGGCACAGATACGCAGTATTTT CAGEGQGTDTQYF
TRBJ1-1 TRBV28 TRBD1 - 17 TGTGCCAGCAGTTTTGGGAGGACAGGGGGCTGGGACACTGAAGCTTTCTTT CASSFGRTGGWDTEAFF
TRBJ2-1 TRBV6-4 TRBD2 - 15 TGTGCCAGCAGTGAGGGGACTAGCGGGAACAATGAGCAGTTCTTC CASSEGTSGNNEQFF
TRBJ2-7 TRBV7-2 - - 13 TGTGCCAGCAGCTTAGCGGGAGGACGCGAGCAGTACTTC CASSLAGGREQYF
TRBJ2-7 TRBV7-2 TRBD2 - 14 TGTGCCAGCAGCTTAGCGGGACTAGCTCACGAGCAGTACTTC CASSLAGLAHEQYF
TRBJ1-1 TRBV19 - - 13 TGTGCCAGTTCGTGGGGCTTCGGCACTGAAGCTTTCTTT CASSWGFGTEAFF
TRBJ2-7 TRBV28 - - 13 TGTGCCAGCAGCATGACAGGTCGGGACGAGCAGTACTTC CASSMTGRDEQYF
TRBJ1-2 TRBV27 - - 13 TGTGCCAGCAGTTTACCGGGGGGCCATGGCTACACCTTC CASSLPGGHGYTF
TRBJ2-7 TRBV11-2 TRBD2 - 12 TGTGCCTCCTCGGGGGGATCCTACGAGCAGTACTTC CASSGGSYEQYF
TRBJ1-5 TRBV30 - - 15 TGTGCCTGGAGTGTAGCGGGGCAGGGGAATCAGCCCCAGCATTTT CAWSVAGQGNQPQHF
TRBJ2-7 TRBV27 - - 14 TGTGCCAGCAGTTTATCGGGAGGTACCTACGAGCAGTACTTC CASSLSGGTYEQYF
TRBJ2-1 TRBV7-6 TRBD2 - 17 TGTGCCAGCAGCCGGGTCCGCGTACTAGCGGGGAACAATGAGCAGTTCTTC CASSRVRVLAGNNEQFF
TRBJ1-5 TRBV6-4 - - 14 TGTGCCAGCAGAGAGAGCGAAGGGAGCCAGCCCCAGCATTTT CASRESEGSQPQHF
TRBJ2-1 TRBV19 TRBD2 once 15 TGTGCCAGTAGTATAGGAGCGGGAAGGTACAATGAGCAGTTCTTC CASSIGAGRYNEQFF
TRBJ2-1 TRBV5-4 - - 13 TGTGCCAGCAGCTTGGGGACTTATAGAGAGCAGTTCTTC CASSLGTYREQFF
TRBJ2-3 TRBV19 - - 12 TGTGCCAGTAGTAGTTACACAGATACGCAGTATTTT CASSSYTDTQYF
TRBJ1-5 TRBV5-8 - - 16 TGTGCCAGCAGCTTTAAACGACAACGACGCAATCAGCCCCAGCATTTT CASSFKRQRRNQPQHF
TRBJ2-7 TRBV4-2 TRBD2 - 17 TGTGCCAGCAGCCAAGAAGGCACTAGCGGAGCCATGTACGAGCAGTACTTC CASSQEGTSGAMYEQYF
TRBJ2-7 TRBV21-1 - - 17 TGTGCCAGCAAGGAGGAGGCACTAGCGGAGCCCTCCTACGAGCAGTACTTC CASKEEALAEPSYEQYF
TRBJ1-2 TRBV7-9 - - 13 TGTGCCAGCAGCCTTGACCCGCGGCTGGGCTACACCTTC CASSLDPRLGYTF
TRBJ2-7 TRBV5-1 - - 13 TGCGCCAGCAGCCCAACAGGGATCCACGAGCAGTACTTC CASSPTGIHEQYF
TRBJ2-7 TRBV28 - - 13 TGTGCCAGCAGTTTATTAACCCAGGGGGAGCAGTACTTC CASSLLTQGEQYF
TRBJ2-1 TRBV7-9 TRBD2 - 18 TGTGCCAGCAGCTTAGGTACGCTAGCGGGAGATCTATACAATGAGCAGTTCTTC CASSLGTLAGDLYNEQFF